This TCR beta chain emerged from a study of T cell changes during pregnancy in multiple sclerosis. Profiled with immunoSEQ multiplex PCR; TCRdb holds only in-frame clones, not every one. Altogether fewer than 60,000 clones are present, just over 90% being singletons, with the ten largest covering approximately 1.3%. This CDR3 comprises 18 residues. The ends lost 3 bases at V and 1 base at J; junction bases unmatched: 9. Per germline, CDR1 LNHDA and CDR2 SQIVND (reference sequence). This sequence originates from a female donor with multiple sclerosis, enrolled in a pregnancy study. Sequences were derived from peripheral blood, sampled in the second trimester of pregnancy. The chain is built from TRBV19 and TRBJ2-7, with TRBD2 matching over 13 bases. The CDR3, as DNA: TGTGCCAGTAGTATCACGGGACTAGCGGGGAGCTCTTCCTACGAGCAGTACTTC. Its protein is CASSITGLAGSSSYEQYF. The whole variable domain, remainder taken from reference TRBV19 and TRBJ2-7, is DGGITQSPKYLFRKEGQNVTLSCEQNLNHDAMYWYRQDPGQGLRLIYYSQIVNDFQKGDIAEGYSVSREKKESFPLTVTSAQKNPTAFYLCASSITGLAGSSSYEQYFGPGTRLTVT.